This record concerns one T cell receptor (beta chain) sequence. This clonotype was seen ten or more times. Which antigen it targets is not known. Per-nucleotide qualities are absent, and no much larger clonotype sits a single base away. These data come from a study of regulatory T cells in long-lasting Graves disease (dated by TCRdb to 2020 to 2023). About the study as a whole: Patients with newly diagnosed Graves' disease had been on antithyroid drugs for under 3 months. TCR sequencing covered some 13 persistent and approximately 20 newly diagnosed Graves' disease patients, 33 samples in total. The study took place in China and was registered as a clinical trial. Peripheral blood TCR sequencing and RNA sequencing compared persistent Graves' disease patients with newly diagnosed Graves' disease patients.

Library preparation employed multiplex PCR. The listed sequencing device is Illumina HiSeq 4000. CDR3 regions were amplified by Arm-PCR with iRepertoire HTBI primers to construct TCR beta libraries. PCR products were gel purified before sequencing. The authors' pipeline ran thus. A total of 60 to 80 TRBV and approximately 15 TRBJ segments were identified across samples and were used for gene usage analysis of CDR3 amino acid clonotypes. Filtered high-quality paired reads were merged into contigs using COPE and FqMerger. Contigs were aligned with BLAST to IMGT TRBV, TRBD and TRBJ reference genes, and CDR3 was defined per IMGT. Any clonotype with a frequency above 0.1% was classified as a highly expanded clone. Shannon entropy served as the measure of repertoire diversity, while the Gini coefficient captured V-J evenness. Public clonotypes were defined as clonotypes shared by more than one individual. TCRdb itself trimmed the public reads at Q25 with fastp, ran MiXCR and retained productive beta chains. Rows are unified per CDR3 protein, each entry keeping the most common DNA and genes. In this record, the V and J calls reflect TCRdb's handling and not the investigators' own analysis. The sample includes more than 300,000 distinct CDR3 sequences, with about an eighth observed a single time. About 19% of the sample goes to the ten largest clones.

Measured from the cysteine to the phenylalanine, the CDR3 is 15 residues long. Only the CDR3 part of the read is kept: 45 bases, read in frame from the first base. As encoded in the germline V gene, CDR1 is SGHVS while CDR2 is FQNEAQ. Germline trimming: 2 bases from V, 7 bases from J; junction bases outside gene matches: 8. The sample's time point label, decoded: newly diagnosed GD, antithyroid drugs for less than 3 months. For both TCR sequencing and RNA sequencing, RNA was extracted from PBMCs using TRIzol. Graves' disease was diagnosed according to American Thyroid Association guidelines. Recruitment of patients was carried out at an endocrinology department in Xi'an, China. Each patient gave approximately 9 milliliters of peripheral blood, collected in an EDTA anticoagulant tube. Ficoll Paque Plus density gradient separation was used to isolate PBMCs, and no further T cell sorting was performed. An Agilent 2100 Bioanalyzer and agarose gel were used to check RNA quality, while a NanoDrop 2000 measured RNA concentration.

General conclusions and limits of the study: Persistent patients shared more public clonotypes among themselves (around 2,500) than newly diagnosed patients did (about 900). Only the TCR beta chain was sequenced and analyzed. Lower TCR Shannon entropy and fewer highly expanded clones were observed in persistent Graves' disease patients than in newly diagnosed patients, which suggested clonal expansion. The small sample size was acknowledged by the authors as a limitation that may reduce accuracy. TRBV28, TRBJ1-2 and TRBJ2-5 were preferentially used in persistent disease, while TRBV20-1 and TRBJ2-1 were favored in newly diagnosed disease. Because the primary lesion, thyroid tissue, could not be accessed, the study looked at peripheral blood alone.

This sample also belongs to another study, concerning T cells in Graves' hyperthyroidism and ophthalmopathy. The second paper further reports: A patient counted as having stable Graves' hyperthyroidism if no progression to ophthalmopathy occurred over 18 months of follow-up. The hyperthyroidism patients were between 18 and 65 years old and newly diagnosed, with a disease duration of less than 2 months. Patients with uncontrolled infections, other autoimmune diseases, pregnancy or lactation were excluded. Clinical symptoms, serum thyroxine and TRAb, thyroid ultrasound, and orbital computed tomography formed the basis for the diagnoses. The TCR CDR3 was subjected to a first round of RT-PCR using the HTBI primer set and the Qiagen OneStep RT-PCR kit. Most expanded thyroid clonotypes (frequency above 0.001) were also found in blood, which suggests that blood repertoires may mirror thyroid immune responses. In cross-validation, a model built on a 13 V-J signature told ophthalmopathy apart from stable hyperthyroidism with just under 90% sensitivity and around 83% specificity, and in testing the same model reached 80%/75%. In validation, the model predicted progression to ophthalmopathy a median of about 6 months before onset, with roughly 71% sensitivity and roughly 79% specificity. A discovery cohort of around 100 patients, about 40 with Graves' ophthalmopathy and 57 with stable Graves' hyperthyroidism, was used to find distinguishing TCR V-J signatures. Prospective prediction of ophthalmopathy was tested in an independent validation cohort of approximately 19 hyperthyroidism patients and 15 to 17 patients who later progressed to ophthalmopathy. The 95 to 100 discovery patients were divided at random into training and test sets in a 7:3 ratio. In about 6 Graves' hyperthyroidism patients, the study also compared T-cell repertoires from thyroid tissue with T-cell repertoires from blood. Following sampling, methimazole starting at 30 mg daily was given to hyperthyroidism patients, and high-dose intravenous methylprednisolone was given to ophthalmopathy patients. The libraries were constructed in a second round of multiplex PCR and then size-selected and purified. Libraries were sequenced paired-end with 100 bp reads on an Illumina HiSeq2000. SOAPnuke was used to process the raw data, throwing out any read that contained adapters or uncalled bases, had a mean Phred below 15, or lacked an exact constant-primer or identifier match. COPE v1.2.5 was used to merge the high-quality paired reads, and each unique nucleotide sequence was defined as a clonotype. MiTCR v1.1 was used to align the clonotypes against IMGT TRBV, TRBD and TRBJ reference segments. The analysis was restricted to V-J combinations with a frequency above 0.0001, which together covered over 99% of the repertoires. The TCS score was defined as the ratio of F50 (clonal expansion) to E x V (chaos), calculated using BLOSUM62-based TCRdist between CDR3 peptides within each V-J. Welch's t-statistics and random forest reduced 500 to 550 V-J features to roughly 13, which were used in a naive Bayes classifier (R e1071). No statistical method was used to set the sample size in advance, and investigators knew the group allocation. The paper reports TCR Vbeta CDR3 sequencing of 130 to 150 peripheral blood samples: around 45 ophthalmopathy, 70 to 85 hyperthyroidism and around 17 progressor patients.

The sequenced sample was peripheral blood mononuclear cells (PBMCs), obtained at new diagnosis, from a patient treated with antithyroid drugs. The clonotype originates from a woman aged 18-35 years with Graves disease. Donor details come from another sample of the same person, matched by shared clones. This chain joins TRBV7-8 to TRBJ1-5; 7 bases in the junction line up with TRBD1. The CDR3 in this case is CASSLNRGYGQPQHF. DNA sequence: TGTGCCAGCAGCTTAAACAGGGGATATGGGCAGCCCCAGCATTTT. The reference TRBV7-8 and TRBJ1-5 proteins fill in what lies around the CDR3, so the full variable domain reads GAGVSQSPRYKVAKRGQDVALRCDPISGHVSLFWYQQALGQGPEFLTYFQNEAQLDKSGLPSDRFFAERPEGSVSTLKIQRTQQEDSAVYLCASSLNRGYGQPQHFGDGTRLSIL.